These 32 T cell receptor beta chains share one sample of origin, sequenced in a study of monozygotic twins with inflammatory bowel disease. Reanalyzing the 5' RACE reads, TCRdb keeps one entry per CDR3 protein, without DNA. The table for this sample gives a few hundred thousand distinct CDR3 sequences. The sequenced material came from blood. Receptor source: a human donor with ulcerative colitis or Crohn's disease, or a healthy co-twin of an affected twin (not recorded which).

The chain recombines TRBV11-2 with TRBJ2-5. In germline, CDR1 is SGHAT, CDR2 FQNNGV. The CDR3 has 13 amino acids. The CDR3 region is CASSLIREETQYF.

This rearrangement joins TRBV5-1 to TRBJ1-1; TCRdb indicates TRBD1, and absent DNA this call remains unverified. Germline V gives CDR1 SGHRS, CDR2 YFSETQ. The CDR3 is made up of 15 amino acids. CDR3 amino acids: CASSPQTGVNTEAFF.

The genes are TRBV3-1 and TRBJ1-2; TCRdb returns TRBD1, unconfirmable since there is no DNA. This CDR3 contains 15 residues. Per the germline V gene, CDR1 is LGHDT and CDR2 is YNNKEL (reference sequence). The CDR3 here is CASSQQVGTGGGYTF.

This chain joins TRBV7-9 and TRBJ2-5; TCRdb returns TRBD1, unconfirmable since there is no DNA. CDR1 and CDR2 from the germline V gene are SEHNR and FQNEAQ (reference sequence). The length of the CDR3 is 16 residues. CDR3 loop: CASSLSAGGLRETQYF.

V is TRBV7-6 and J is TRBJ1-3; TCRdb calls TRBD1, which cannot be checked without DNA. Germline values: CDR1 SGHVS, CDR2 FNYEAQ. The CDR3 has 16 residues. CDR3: CASSLSPPGNGYTIYF.

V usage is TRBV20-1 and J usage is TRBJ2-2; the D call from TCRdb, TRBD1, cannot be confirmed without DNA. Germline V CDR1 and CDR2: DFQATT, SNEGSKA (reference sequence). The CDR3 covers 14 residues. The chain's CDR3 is CSARDMGGTGELFF.

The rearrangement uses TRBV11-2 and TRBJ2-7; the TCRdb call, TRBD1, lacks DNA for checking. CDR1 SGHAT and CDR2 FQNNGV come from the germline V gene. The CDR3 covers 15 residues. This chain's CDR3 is CASRTIWDGRYEQYF. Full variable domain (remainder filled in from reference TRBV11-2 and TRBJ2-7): EAGVAQSPRYKIIEKRQSVAFWCNPISGHATLYWYQQILGQGPKLLIQFQNNGVVDDSQLPKDRFSAERLKGVDSTLKIQPAKLEDSAVYLCASRTIWDGRYEQYFGPGTRLTVT.

The CDR3 loop reads CSARGPQSHEQYF. The V and J genes are TRBV20-1 and TRBJ2-7; TCRdb lists TRBD2, though no DNA is available to test this call. Looked up from germline, CDR1 is DFQATT and CDR2 is SNEGSKA (reference sequence). The CDR3 is 13 amino acids.

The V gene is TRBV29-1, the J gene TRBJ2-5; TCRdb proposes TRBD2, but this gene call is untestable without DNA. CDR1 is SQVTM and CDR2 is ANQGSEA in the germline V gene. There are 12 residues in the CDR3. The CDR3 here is CSVGTSGETQYF.

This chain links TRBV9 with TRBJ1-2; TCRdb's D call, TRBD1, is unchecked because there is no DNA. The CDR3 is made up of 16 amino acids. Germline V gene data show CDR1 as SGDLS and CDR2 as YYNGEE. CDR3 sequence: CASSVFPDTPIYGYTF.

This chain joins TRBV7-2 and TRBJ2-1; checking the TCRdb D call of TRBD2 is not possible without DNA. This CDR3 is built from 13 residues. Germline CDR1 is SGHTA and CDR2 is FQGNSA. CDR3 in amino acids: CASSFSVPPEQFF.

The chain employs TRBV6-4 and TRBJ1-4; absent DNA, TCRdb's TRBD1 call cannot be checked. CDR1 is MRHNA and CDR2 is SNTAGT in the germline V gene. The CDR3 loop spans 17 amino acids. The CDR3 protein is CASSDPPGEGANEKLFF.

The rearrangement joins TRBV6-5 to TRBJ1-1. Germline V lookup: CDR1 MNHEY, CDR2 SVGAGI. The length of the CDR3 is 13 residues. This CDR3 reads CDSSYAGNTEAFF.

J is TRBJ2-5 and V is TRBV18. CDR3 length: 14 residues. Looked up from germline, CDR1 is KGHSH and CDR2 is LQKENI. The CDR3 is CASSYSELRETQYF.

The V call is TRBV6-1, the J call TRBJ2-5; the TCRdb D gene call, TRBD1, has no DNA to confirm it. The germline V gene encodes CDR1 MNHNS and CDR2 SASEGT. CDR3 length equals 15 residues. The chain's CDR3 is CASADPGSVTETQYF.

The CDR3 sequence: CASSSRLAGDWAQYF. The V and J genes are TRBV12-3 or TRBV12-4 and TRBJ2-5; TCRdb indicates TRBD2, and absent DNA this call remains unverified. The CDR3 spans 15 residues.

The CDR3 reads CSAGTGVVRGELFF. The rearrangement joins TRBV20-1 to TRBJ2-2; the TCRdb D gene call, TRBD1, has no DNA to confirm it. The CDR3 spans 14 residues. Germline V gene lookup returns CDR1 DFQATT and CDR2 SNEGSKA (reference sequence).

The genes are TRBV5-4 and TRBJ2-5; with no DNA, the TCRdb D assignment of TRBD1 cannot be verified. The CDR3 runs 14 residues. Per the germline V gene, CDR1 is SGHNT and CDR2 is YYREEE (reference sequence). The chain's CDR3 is CASSFTGTEETQYF.

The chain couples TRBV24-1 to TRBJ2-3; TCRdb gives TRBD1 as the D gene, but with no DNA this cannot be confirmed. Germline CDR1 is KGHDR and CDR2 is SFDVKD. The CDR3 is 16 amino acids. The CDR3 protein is CATSDPRDSLTDTQYF.

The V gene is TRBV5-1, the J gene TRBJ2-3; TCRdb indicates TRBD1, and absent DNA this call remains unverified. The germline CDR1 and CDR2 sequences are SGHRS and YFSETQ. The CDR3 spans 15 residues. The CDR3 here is CASSFVGPTTDTQYF.

This CDR3 is CATRRGLGANVLTF. The V gene is TRBV15, the J gene TRBJ2-6; as DNA is missing, the TRBD1 call by TCRdb cannot be tested. Germline lookup yields CDR1 LNHNV and CDR2 YYDKDF (reference sequence). The CDR3 totals 14 residues.

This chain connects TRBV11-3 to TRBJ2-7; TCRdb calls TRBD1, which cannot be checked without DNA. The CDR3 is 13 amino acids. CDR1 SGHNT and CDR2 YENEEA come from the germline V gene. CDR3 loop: CASEGTGRHEQYF.

CDR3 region: CASSFTSGKNNEQFF. The chain recombines TRBV7-2 with TRBJ2-1; the TCRdb D gene call, TRBD2, has no DNA to confirm it. CDR1 and CDR2 from the germline V gene are SGHTA and FQGNSA. CDR3 length equals 15 residues. Variable domain in full (rest from reference TRBV7-2 and TRBJ2-1): GAGVSQSPSNKVTEKGKDVELRCDPISGHTALYWYRQSLGQGLEFLIYFQGNSAPDKSGLPSDRFSAERTGGSVSTLTIQRTQQEDSAVYLCASSFTSGKNNEQFFGPGTRLTVL.

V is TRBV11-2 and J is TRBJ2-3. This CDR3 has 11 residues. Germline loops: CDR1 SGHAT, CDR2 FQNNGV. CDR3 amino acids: CATSPLGTQYF.

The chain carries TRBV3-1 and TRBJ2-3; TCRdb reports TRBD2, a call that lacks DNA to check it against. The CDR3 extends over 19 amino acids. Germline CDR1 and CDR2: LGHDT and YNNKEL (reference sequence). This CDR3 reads CASSPRTSGRATSTDTQYF.

CDR3 sequence: CASSQLASNTGELFF. This rearrangement joins TRBV3-1 to TRBJ2-2; TCRdb reports TRBD2, a call that lacks DNA to check it against. CDR1 and CDR2 (germline): LGHDT, YNNKEL (reference sequence). The CDR3 runs to 15 residues.

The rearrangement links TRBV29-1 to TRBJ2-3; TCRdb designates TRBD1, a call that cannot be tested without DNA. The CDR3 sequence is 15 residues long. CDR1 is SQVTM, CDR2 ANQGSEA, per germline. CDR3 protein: CSVAPTGWNTDTQYF.

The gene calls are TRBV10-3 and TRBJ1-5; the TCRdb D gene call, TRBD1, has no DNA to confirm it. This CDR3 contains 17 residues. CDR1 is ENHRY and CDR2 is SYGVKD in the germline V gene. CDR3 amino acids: CAISDDRGPGSNQPQHF.

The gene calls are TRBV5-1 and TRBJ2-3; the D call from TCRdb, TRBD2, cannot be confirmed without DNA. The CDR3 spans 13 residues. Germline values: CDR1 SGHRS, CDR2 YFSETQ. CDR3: CASSSSSWDTQYF.

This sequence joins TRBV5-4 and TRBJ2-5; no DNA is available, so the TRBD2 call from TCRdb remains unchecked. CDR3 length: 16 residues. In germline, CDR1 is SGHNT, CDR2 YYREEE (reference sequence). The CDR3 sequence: CASSLVTGRAAETQYF. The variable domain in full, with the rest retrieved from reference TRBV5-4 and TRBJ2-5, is ETGVTQSPTHLIKTRGQQVTLRCSSQSGHNTVSWYQQALGQGPQFIFQYYREEENGRGNFPPRFSGLQFPNYSSELNVNALELDDSALYLCASSLVTGRAAETQYFGPGTRLLVL.

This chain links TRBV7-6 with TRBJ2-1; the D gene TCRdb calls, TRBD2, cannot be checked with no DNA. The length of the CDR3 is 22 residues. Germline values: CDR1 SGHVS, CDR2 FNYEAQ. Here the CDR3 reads CASSLTTPGLAGALRSHNEQFF.

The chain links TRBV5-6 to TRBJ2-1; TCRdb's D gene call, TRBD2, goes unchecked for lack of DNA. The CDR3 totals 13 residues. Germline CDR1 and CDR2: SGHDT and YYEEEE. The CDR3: CASSLAGENEQFF.